Shown below are 32 T cell receptor beta chains from a single sample sequenced in a study of radiation and T cells in renal cell carcinoma. Only in-frame clones appear in the TCRdb table, and some are missing; sequencing was by immunoSEQ multiplex PCR. The table shows 90,000 to 100,000 clones, with 75% to 85% occurring only once. Noted time point: blood 4 weeks post-SBRT, at nephrectomy. Treatment denoted: 15 Gy SBRT to primary tumor, nephrectomy 4 weeks later. The source material was blood, sampled from a patient whose treatment included radiotherapy and nephrectomy. The receptors stem from a man in his 60s with renal cell carcinoma.

The CDR3 DNA reads as TGTGCCAGCAGCCTACGGACTAGCGGGACGACCGCCGGGGAGCTGTTTTTT. It specifies CASSLRTSGTTAGELFF. The V and J genes are TRBV7-8 and TRBJ2-2; 12 bases fit TRBD2. The CDR3 runs 17 residues. The junction had 10 bases not matched to a gene; V was cut back by 5 bases and J by 6 bases. Germline CDR1 reads SGHVS; CDR2 reads FQNEAQ.

This chain joins TRBV10-3 and TRBJ2-2; 7 nucleotides line up with TRBD1. In germline, CDR1 is ENHRY, CDR2 SYGVKD. V dropped 8 bases and J dropped 5; count of bases not matched to a gene: 8. This CDR3 contains 14 residues. The CDR3 is CAIRTGVETGELFF. Written as DNA, the CDR3 is TGTGCCATCCGTACAGGGGTTGAAACCGGGGAGCTGTTTTTT.

The CDR3 sequence: CASSIRTSGRNIQYF. In DNA form, the CDR3 reads TGTGCCAGCAGTATCAGGACTAGCGGGAGGAACATTCAGTACTTC. The chain links TRBV28 to TRBJ2-4, with 14 positions matching TRBD2. The CDR3 has 15 amino acids. Trimming removed 5 bases from V and 7 bases from J; junction bases left unmatched: 4. Per germline, CDR1 MDHEN and CDR2 SYDVKM.

In nucleotides, the CDR3 is TGCGCCAGCAGCCGGACTAGCGGGTCCAATGAGCAGTTCTTC. Translated, it gives CASSRTSGSNEQFF. The chain is built from TRBV10-2 and TRBJ2-1, with 11 bases fitting TRBD2. The CDR3 length is 14 residues. The germline V gene encodes CDR1 WSHSY and CDR2 SAAADI. V dropped 6 bases and J dropped 6; count of bases not matched to a gene: 4.

The V call is TRBV19, the J call TRBJ2-6; the D gene is possibly TRBD1 (6 bases). Germline-derived CDR1 and CDR2 are LNHDA and SQIVND (reference sequence). The CDR3 has 15 amino acids. Trimming cost V 6 bases and J 2 bases, with 11 bases left between them. CDR3 sequence reads: CASSLSGAGANVLTF. The CDR3 bases are TGTGCCAGTAGCCTGTCAGGGGCTGGGGCCAACGTCCTGACTTTC.

This clone was detected only a few times. The DNA is omitted, as the CDR3 cannot be located on it reliably, and the CDR3 follows TCRdb's listing. The V and J genes are TRBV5-1 and TRBJ2-5; TRBD1, as called in the table, went unchecked against the DNA. Germline V gene data show CDR1 as SGHRS and CDR2 as YFSETQ. The CDR3 totals 15 residues, both ends included. CDR3 sequence reads: CASKTHSGQGETQYF.

The chain is built from TRBV2 and TRBJ1-5; D is uncertain. The CDR3 runs to 14 residues. The germline CDR1 and CDR2 sequences are SNHLY and FYNNEI. Trimming cost V 7 bases and J 6 bases, with 16 bases left between them. The CDR3 is CASNPSGLSQPQHF. The CDR3 coding sequence is TGTGCCAGCAACCCCAGTGGCCTAAGTCAGCCCCAGCATTTT.

The chain combines TRBV27 with TRBJ2-5; 8 bases line up with TRBD1. The J call may be in error: the DNA end matches TRBJ2-7 better. The CDR3 runs 14 residues. The germline V gene encodes CDR1 MNHEY and CDR2 SMNVEV (reference sequence). The CDR3 loop reads CASGTGQPSYEQYF. The CDR3 bases are TGTGCCAGCGGGACAGGACAGCCTTCCTACGAGCAGTACTTC.

A note on this clone: Different DNA sequences within this sample yield the same CDR3. This chain links TRBV10-3 with TRBJ2-2, with 9 bases that match TRBD2. This CDR3 spans 16 amino acids. After removal of 4 bases from V and 4 bases from J, the junction contained 7 bases not matched to a gene. CDR1 and CDR2 (germline): ENHRY, SYGVKD. DNA of the CDR3: TGTGCCATCAGTGGGGGGCTAGCGGGATCCACCGGGGAGCTGTTTTTT. It is translated as CAISGGLAGSTGELFF.

This clone was counted a few times. The V gene is TRBV19, the J gene TRBJ2-1; D call uncertain. Looked up from germline, CDR1 is LNHDA and CDR2 is SQIVND (reference sequence). There are 14 residues in the CDR3. With 5 bases removed from V and 4 bases from J, the gap between germline ends came to 12 bases. This CDR3 reads CASSLDGEYNEQFF. CDR3 bases: TGTGCCAGTAGTTTGGACGGAGAATACAATGAGCAGTTCTTC.

This chain joins TRBV9 and TRBJ2-5; D is ambiguous. Germline lookup yields CDR1 SGDLS and CDR2 YYNGEE. Trimming removed 4 bases from V and 5 bases from J, with 9 bases in between. CDR3 size: 12 residues. In DNA form, the CDR3 reads TGTGCCAGCAGCTCAGAAGGGGAGACCCAGTACTTC. This gives the protein CASSSEGETQYF.

The genes are TRBV19 and TRBJ2-7; 10 bases map to TRBD2. V shed 5 bases and J 8 bases; nucleotides not matched to a gene: 12. Germline values: CDR1 LNHDA, CDR2 SQIVND (reference sequence). This CDR3 contains 15 residues. CDR3 in amino acids: CASSPRASGSAKQYF. The DNA of the CDR3 is TGTGCCAGTAGTCCTCGGGCTAGCGGGAGTGCCAAGCAGTACTTC.

The V gene is TRBV28, the J gene TRBJ1-5; 9 bases fit TRBD1. CDR3 length: 13 amino acids. Germline V gene sequence: CDR1 MDHEN, CDR2 SYDVKM. V was pared by 5 bases and J by 4 bases, with 0 bases of the junction left unmatched. CDR3 protein: CASSGTGNQPQHF. The CDR3 region has the DNA TGTGCCAGCAGTGGGACAGGGAATCAGCCCCAGCATTTT.

The chain employs TRBV5-1 and TRBJ2-2; 7 nucleotides align to TRBD2. From germline, CDR1 is SGHRS and CDR2 YFSETQ. The CDR3 has 17 amino acids. The trim removed 2 bases at V and 5 bases at J, leaving 12 bases unmatched. CDR3 DNA: TGCGCCAGCAGCTTAGCCGGACTAGACTCAGTGACCGGGGAGCTGTTTTTT. Amino acids: CASSLAGLDSVTGELFF.

The V call is TRBV30, the J call TRBJ1-5, with D unclear. Germline CDR1 GTSNPN, CDR2 SVGIG (reference sequence). The CDR3 runs to 13 residues. Trimming left V 2 bases short and J 1 base short, with 6 bases between. Here the CDR3 DNA reads TGTGCCTGGAGTTTGGGGAGCAATCAGCCCCAGCATTTT. Amino acid sequence: CAWSLGSNQPQHF. The whole variable domain, remainder taken from reference TRBV30 and TRBJ1-5, is SQTIHQWPATLVQPVGSPLSLECTVEGTSNPNLYWYRQAAGRGLQLLFYSVGIGQISSEVPQNLSASRPQDRQFILSSKKLLLSDSGFYLCAWSLGSNQPQHFGDGTRLSIL.

The chain joins TRBV27 to TRBJ1-1, with a weak D call TRBD1 (6 bases). CDR1 is MNHEY and CDR2 is SMNVEV in the germline V gene (reference sequence). The CDR3 spans 16 residues. Trimming removed 3 bases at V and 1 base at J, with 15 bases between. The CDR3 spells CASSFVQGLRNTEAFF. The DNA of the CDR3 is TGTGCCAGCAGTTTTGTGCAGGGGTTAAGGAACACTGAAGCTTTCTTT.

This clone was found a few times. The chain uses TRBV4-3 and TRBJ2-1; 12 nucleotides match TRBD2. The CDR3 covers 19 residues. V shed 4 bases, J shed 7 bases, and the junction held 17 bases outside the gene matches. Germline-derived CDR1 and CDR2 are LGHNA and YSLEER. CDR3 in amino acids: CASSLFASRTSGMGNEQFF. In DNA form, the CDR3 reads TGCGCCAGCAGCCTTTTCGCATCTCGGACTAGCGGGATGGGGAATGAGCAGTTCTTC.

The chain recombines TRBV28 with TRBJ2-7; 8 bases map to TRBD1. CDR1 is MDHEN, CDR2 SYDVKM, per germline. Losses at the gene ends were 5 bases for V and 2 bases for J; bases not matched to a gene: 11. The CDR3 extends over 16 amino acids. DNA for the CDR3: TGTGCCAGCAGTCCAGATCCAGTGACAGGGGCCTACGAGCAGTACTTC. Translated: CASSPDPVTGAYEQYF.

The CDR3 DNA is TGTGCCAGCAGCGACCGGAGGAGGGCAGCCAACACAGATACGCAGTATTTT. Protein sequence: CASSDRRRAANTDTQYF. The rearrangement links TRBV7-8 to TRBJ2-3; a weak D match, TRBD2 (6 bases). Looked up from germline, CDR1 is SGHVS and CDR2 is FQNEAQ. V lost 5 bases to trimming and J lost 2 bases, with 20 bases between them. This CDR3 comprises 17 residues.

In this sample, this clone turned up a few times. The chain links TRBV6-5 to TRBJ2-7; 7 positions match TRBD1. The CDR3 runs to 12 residues. After removal of 6 bases from V and 5 bases from J, the junction contained 4 bases not matched to a gene. Germline V gene lookup returns CDR1 MNHEY and CDR2 SVGAGI. CDR3 in DNA: TGTGCCAGCAGGGACAGGAACCACGAGCAGTACTTC. Translation gives CASRDRNHEQYF.

V usage is TRBV10-3 and J usage is TRBJ2-6, with D possibly being TRBD1 or TRBD2 (5 bases each). CDR3 length equals 16 residues. Germline-derived CDR1 and CDR2 are ENHRY and SYGVKD. Trimming pared 8 bases from V and 1 base from J, leaving 15 bases between. As DNA, the CDR3 is TGTGCCATCCCCGGGGCCGGGAATTCTGGGGCCAACGTCCTGACTTTC. Translated, it gives CAIPGAGNSGANVLTF.

The chain uses TRBV9 and TRBJ1-1; a weak D match, TRBD1 (5 bases). Looked up from germline, CDR1 is SGDLS and CDR2 is YYNGEE. The V end lost 0 bases, the J end lost 5 bases, and 11 bases lay between the germline ends. The CDR3 has 14 amino acids. CDR3 nucleotides: TGTGCCAGCAGCGTAGGTGGGGGGACGACTGAAGCTTTCTTT. It encodes CASSVGGGTTEAFF.

V and J are TRBV27 and TRBJ2-7; TRBD2 aligns across 10 bases. Looked up from germline, CDR1 is MNHEY and CDR2 is SMNVEV (reference sequence). The CDR3 is 16 amino acids. V shed 4 bases, J shed 4 bases, and the junction held 10 bases outside the gene matches. The CDR3 sequence is CASSSPIAGGVYEQYF. The CDR3 DNA reads as TGTGCCAGCAGTTCCCCAATAGCGGGAGGAGTTTACGAGCAGTACTTC.

This clone was seen a handful of times. The chain combines TRBV2 with TRBJ2-7; D assignment may be TRBD1 or TRBD2 (5 bases each). The V end was cut by 1 base, the J end by 7 bases, with 11 bases between. CDR3 length: 13 amino acids. Germline CDR1 and CDR2: SNHLY and FYNNEI. The CDR3 region has the DNA TGTGCCAGCAGTGAAGTTCAGGGCGGGGAGCAGTACTTC. As protein: CASSEVQGGEQYF.

The J gene is TRBJ2-5, the V gene TRBV29-1; the match to TRBD1 covers 9 bases. V was clipped by 4 bases and J by 2 bases; unmatched bases: 8. This CDR3 has 15 amino acids. Germline V lookup: CDR1 SQVTM, CDR2 ANQGSEA. For the CDR3, the DNA is TGCAGCGTTGTCCCGGGACAGGGTTATCAAGAGACCCAGTACTTC. It yields the protein CSVVPGQGYQETQYF.

This clone was recorded only once. V and J are TRBV19 and TRBJ2-1; 9 bases fit TRBD2. Germline assignment: CDR1 LNHDA and CDR2 SQIVND (reference sequence). The CDR3 runs 15 residues. The J segment lost 8 bases and the V segment lost 5 bases, leaving 10 bases of the junction unmatched. The DNA for the CDR3 is TGTGCCAGTAGTGGCCTACTAGCGGGCAGGGATGAGCAGTTCTTC. Translated, it gives CASSGLLAGRDEQFF.

The chain recombines TRBV14 with TRBJ2-7, with no clear D. This CDR3 comprises 17 residues. Trimming removed 0 bases from V and 2 bases from J, with 17 bases in between. CDR1 is SGHDN and CDR2 is FVKESK in the germline V gene. CDR3 nucleotides: TGTGCCAGCAGCCAAGAATGGGGAATTATAGACCCCTACGAGCAGTACTTC. Translation gives CASSQEWGIIDPYEQYF.

This chain joins TRBV7-2 and TRBJ2-3; D remains ambiguous. The V gene's germline CDR1 is SGHTA and CDR2 FQGNSA. Trimming shortened V by 3 bases and J by 2 bases, and 6 bases separated the two germline ends. This CDR3 is built from 13 residues. CDR3 loop: CASSLGFTDTQYF. The CDR3 coding sequence is TGTGCCAGCAGCTTGGGCTTCACAGATACGCAGTATTTT.

The chain carries TRBV2 and TRBJ1-1, with a tentative D call TRBD1 (6 bases). The CDR3 consists of 12 residues. Per germline, CDR1 SNHLY and CDR2 FYNNEI. V was trimmed by 10 bases and J by 5 bases, leaving 14 bases between them. This CDR3 reads CATRGQRTEAFF. CDR3 in DNA: TGTGCCACCAGGGGTCAGAGAACTGAAGCTTTCTTT.

The chain combines TRBV5-1 with TRBJ2-3, with a weak D call TRBD2 (7 bases). Trimming removed 1 base from V and 0 bases from J, with 12 bases in between. Per germline, CDR1 SGHRS and CDR2 YFSETQ. This CDR3 has 16 amino acids. The CDR3 coding sequence is TGCGCCAGCAGCTTGACGGGGGGCCTGAGCACAGATACGCAGTATTTT. Amino acids: CASSLTGGLSTDTQYF.

This chain joins TRBV6-6 and TRBJ1-4; D is unclear. Trimming stripped 5 bases from V and 6 bases from J, with 10 bases between. Germline V CDR1 and CDR2: MNHNY, SVGAGI (reference sequence). This CDR3 is built from 13 residues. CDR3 sequence (DNA): TGTGCCAGCAGTCTCCTCGAGGATGAAAAACTGTTTTTT. This encodes CASSLLEDEKLFF.

V and J are TRBV5-1 and TRBJ1-2, with TRBD1 matching 9 bases. V lost 0 bases to trimming and J lost 4 bases; unmatched junction nucleotides: 7. Germline V CDR1 and CDR2: SGHRS, YFSETQ. The CDR3 is made up of 16 amino acids. CDR3 sequence reads: CASSLGDRVASYGYTF. Written as DNA, the CDR3 is TGCGCCAGCAGCTTGGGGGACAGGGTGGCATCCTATGGCTACACCTTC.